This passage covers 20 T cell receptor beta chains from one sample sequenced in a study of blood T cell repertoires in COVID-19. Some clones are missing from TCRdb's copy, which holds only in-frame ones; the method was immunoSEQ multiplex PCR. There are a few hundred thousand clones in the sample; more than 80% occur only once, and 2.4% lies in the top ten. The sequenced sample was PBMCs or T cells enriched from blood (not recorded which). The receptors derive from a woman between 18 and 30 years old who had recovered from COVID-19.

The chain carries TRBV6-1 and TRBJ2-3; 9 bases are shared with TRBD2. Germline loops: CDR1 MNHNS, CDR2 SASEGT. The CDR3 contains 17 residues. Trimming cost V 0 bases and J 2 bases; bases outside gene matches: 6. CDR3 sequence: CASSEAGGGAVTDTQYF. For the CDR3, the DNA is TGTGCCAGCAGTGAAGCTGGCGGGGGGGCAGTCACAGATACGCAGTATTTT.

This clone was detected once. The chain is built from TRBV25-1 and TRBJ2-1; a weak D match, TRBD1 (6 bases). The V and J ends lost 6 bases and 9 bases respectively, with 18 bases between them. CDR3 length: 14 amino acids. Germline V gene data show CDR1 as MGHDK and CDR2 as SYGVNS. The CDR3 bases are TGTGCCAGCAGACAGGGCCCCCCCTGGGGTGAGCAGTTCTTC. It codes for CASRQGPPWGEQFF.

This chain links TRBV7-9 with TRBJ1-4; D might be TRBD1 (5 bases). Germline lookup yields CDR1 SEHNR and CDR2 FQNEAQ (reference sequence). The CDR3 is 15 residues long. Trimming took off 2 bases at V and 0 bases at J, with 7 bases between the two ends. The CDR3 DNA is TGTGCCAGCAGCTTAACGGGGGCAACTAATGAAAAACTGTTTTTT. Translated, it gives CASSLTGATNEKLFF.

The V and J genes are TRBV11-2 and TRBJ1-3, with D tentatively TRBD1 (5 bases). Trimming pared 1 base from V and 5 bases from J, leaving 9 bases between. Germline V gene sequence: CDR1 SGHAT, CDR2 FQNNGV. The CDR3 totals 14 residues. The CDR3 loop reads CASSLGPGRNTIYF. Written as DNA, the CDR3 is TGTGCCAGCAGCTTAGGGCCAGGGAGAAACACCATATATTTT.

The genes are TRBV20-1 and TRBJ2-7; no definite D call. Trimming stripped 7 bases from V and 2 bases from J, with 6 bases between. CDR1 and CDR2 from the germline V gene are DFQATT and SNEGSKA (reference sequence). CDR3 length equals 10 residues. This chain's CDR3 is CSGGTYEQYF. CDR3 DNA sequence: TGCAGTGGCGGAACCTACGAGCAGTACTTC.

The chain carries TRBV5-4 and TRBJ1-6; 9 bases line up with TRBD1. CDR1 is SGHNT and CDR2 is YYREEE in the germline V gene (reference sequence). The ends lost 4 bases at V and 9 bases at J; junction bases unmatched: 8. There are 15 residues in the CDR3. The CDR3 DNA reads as TGTGCCAGCAGCCTGGACAGGGGTATCAGTTCACCCCTCCACTTT. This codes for CASSLDRGISSPLHF.

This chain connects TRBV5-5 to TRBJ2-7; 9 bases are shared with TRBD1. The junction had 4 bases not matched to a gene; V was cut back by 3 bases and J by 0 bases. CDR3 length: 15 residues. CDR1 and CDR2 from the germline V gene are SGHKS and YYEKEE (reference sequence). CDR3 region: CASSWGQGRSYEQYF. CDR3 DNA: TGTGCCAGCAGCTGGGGACAGGGTCGCTCCTACGAGCAGTACTTC.

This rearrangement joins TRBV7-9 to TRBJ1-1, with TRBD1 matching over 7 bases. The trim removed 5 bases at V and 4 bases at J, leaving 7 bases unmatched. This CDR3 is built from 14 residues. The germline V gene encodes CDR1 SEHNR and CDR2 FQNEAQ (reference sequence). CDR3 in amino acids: CASSTTGIGTEAFF. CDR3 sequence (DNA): TGTGCCAGCAGCACGACAGGGATAGGCACTGAAGCTTTCTTT.

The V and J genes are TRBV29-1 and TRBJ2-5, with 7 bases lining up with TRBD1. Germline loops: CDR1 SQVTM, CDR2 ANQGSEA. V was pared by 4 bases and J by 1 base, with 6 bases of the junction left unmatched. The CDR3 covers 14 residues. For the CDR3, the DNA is TGCAGCGTTGGACGAGGGACAGTCCAAGAGACCCAGTACTTC. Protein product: CSVGRGTVQETQYF.

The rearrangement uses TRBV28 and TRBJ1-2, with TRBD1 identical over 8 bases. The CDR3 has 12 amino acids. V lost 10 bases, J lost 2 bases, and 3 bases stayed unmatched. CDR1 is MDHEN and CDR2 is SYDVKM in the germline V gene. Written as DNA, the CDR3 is TGTGCCACGGACAGGGTAAACTATGGCTACACCTTC. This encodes CATDRVNYGYTF.

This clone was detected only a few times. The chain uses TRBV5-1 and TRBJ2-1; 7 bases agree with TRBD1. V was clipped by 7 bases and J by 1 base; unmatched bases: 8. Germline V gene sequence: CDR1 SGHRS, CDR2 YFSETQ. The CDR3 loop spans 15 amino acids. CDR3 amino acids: CASSQGDGSYNEQFF. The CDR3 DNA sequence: TGCGCCAGCTCCCAGGGGGACGGTTCCTACAATGAGCAGTTCTTC.

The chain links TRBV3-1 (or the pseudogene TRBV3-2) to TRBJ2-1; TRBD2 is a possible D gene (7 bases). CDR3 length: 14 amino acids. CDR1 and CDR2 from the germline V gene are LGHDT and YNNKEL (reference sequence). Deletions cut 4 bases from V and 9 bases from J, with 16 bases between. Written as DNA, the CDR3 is TGTGCCAGCAGCCCTGTTGGGGGGGCGGGTGAGCAGTTCTTC. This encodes CASSPVGGAGEQFF.

CDR3 residues: CASSDRATEAFF. The CDR3 DNA follows: TGCGCCAGCAGTGACAGGGCGACTGAAGCTTTCTTT. The chain recombines TRBV10-1 with TRBJ1-1; D is perhaps TRBD1 (5 bases). The CDR3 sequence is 12 residues long. Trimming pared 3 bases from V and 5 bases from J, leaving 7 bases between. From germline, CDR1 is WNHNN and CDR2 SYGVQD (reference sequence).

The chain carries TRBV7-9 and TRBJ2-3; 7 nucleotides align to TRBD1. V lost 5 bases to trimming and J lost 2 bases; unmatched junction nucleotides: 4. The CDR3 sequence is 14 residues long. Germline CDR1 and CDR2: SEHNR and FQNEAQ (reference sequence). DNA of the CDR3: TGTGCCAGCAGCATCGGGACAGCCACAGATACGCAGTATTTT. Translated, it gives CASSIGTATDTQYF.

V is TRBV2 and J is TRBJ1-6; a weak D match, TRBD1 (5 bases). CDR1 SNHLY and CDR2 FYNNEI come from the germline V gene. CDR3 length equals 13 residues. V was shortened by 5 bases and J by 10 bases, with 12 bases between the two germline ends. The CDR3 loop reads CASSTDSKSPLHF. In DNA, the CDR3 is TGTGCCAGCAGTACCGACAGTAAGTCACCCCTCCACTTT.

The CDR3 sequence is CASSLSFSENEQFF. CDR3 nucleotide sequence: TGCGCCAGCAGCTTGAGCTTTTCGGAGAATGAGCAGTTCTTC. The J gene is TRBJ2-1, the V gene TRBV5-1; D gene ambiguous. The CDR3 is 14 amino acids. The V gene's germline CDR1 is SGHRS and CDR2 YFSETQ. With 1 base removed from V and 7 bases from J, the gap between germline ends came to 12 bases.

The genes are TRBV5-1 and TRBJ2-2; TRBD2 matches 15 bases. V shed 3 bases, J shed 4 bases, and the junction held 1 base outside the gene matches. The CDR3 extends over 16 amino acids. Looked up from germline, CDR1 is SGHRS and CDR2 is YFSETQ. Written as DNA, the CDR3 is TGCGCCAGCAGCTGGGGACTAGCGGGGGGCACCGGGGAGCTGTTTTTT. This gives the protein CASSWGLAGGTGELFF.

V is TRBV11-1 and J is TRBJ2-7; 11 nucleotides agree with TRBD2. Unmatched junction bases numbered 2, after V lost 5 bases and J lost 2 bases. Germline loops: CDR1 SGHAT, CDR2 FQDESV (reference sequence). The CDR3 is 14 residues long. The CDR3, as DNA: TGTGCCAGCAGCCGGGGACTAGCGGCCTACGAGCAGTACTTC. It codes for CASSRGLAAYEQYF.

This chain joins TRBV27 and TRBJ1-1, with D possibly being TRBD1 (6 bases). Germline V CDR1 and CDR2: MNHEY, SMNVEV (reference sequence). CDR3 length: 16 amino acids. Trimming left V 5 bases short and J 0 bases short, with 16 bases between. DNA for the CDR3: TGTGCCAGCAGTCCAACCGGGACACTCATGAACACTGAAGCTTTCTTT. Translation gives CASSPTGTLMNTEAFF.

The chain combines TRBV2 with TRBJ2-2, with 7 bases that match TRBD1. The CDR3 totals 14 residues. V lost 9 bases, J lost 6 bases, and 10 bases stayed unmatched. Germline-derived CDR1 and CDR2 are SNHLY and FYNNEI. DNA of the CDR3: TGTGCCAGGAGACAGGGCTTGGACGCCGGGGAGCTGTTTTTT. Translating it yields CARRQGLDAGELFF.